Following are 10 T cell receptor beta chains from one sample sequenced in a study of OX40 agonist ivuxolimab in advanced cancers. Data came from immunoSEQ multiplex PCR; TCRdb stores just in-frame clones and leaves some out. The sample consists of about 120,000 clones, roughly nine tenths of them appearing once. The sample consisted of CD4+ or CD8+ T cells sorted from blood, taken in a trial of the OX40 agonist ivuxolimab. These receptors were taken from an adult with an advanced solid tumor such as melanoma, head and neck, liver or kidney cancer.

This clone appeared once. The CDR3 bases are TGTGCCAGCAGCCCCGGGGGCGCAGGGGGATCGAACACTGAAGCTTTCTTT. Its protein product is CASSPGGAGGSNTEAFF. This chain links TRBV5-4 with TRBJ1-1; 7 bases map to TRBD1. Germline CDR1 is SGHNT and CDR2 is YYREEE (reference sequence). The CDR3 extends over 17 amino acids. V lost 4 bases, J lost 1 base, and 13 bases stayed unmatched.

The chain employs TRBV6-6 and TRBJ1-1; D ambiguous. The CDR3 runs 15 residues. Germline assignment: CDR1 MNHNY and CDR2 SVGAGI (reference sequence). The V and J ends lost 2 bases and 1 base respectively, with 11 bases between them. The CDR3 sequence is CASSYDGQANTEAFF. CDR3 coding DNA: TGTGCCAGCAGTTACGATGGGCAGGCGAACACTGAAGCTTTCTTT.

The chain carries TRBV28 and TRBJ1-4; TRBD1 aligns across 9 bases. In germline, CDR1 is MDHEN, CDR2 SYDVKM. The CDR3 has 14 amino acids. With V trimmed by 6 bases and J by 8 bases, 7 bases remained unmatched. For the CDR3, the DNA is TGTGCCAGCAGCTCGGGACAGGGATGGGAAAAACTGTTTTTT. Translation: CASSSGQGWEKLFF. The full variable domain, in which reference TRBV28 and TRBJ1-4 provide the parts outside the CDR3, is DVKVTQSSRYLVKRTGEKVFLECVQDMDHENMFWYRQDPGLGLRLIYFSYDVKMKEKGDIPEGYSVSREKKERFSLILESASTNQTSMYLCASSSGQGWEKLFFGSGTQLSVL.

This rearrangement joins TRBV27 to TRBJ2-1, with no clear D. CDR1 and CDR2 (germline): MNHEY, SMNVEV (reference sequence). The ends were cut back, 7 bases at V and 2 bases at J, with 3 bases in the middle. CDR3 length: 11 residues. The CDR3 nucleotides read TGTGCCAGCACCCCCTACAATGAGCAGTTCTTC. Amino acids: CASTPYNEQFF.

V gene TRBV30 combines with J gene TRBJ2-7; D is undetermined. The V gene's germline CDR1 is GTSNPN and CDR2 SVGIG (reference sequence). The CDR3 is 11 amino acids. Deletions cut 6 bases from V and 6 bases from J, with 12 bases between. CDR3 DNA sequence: TGTGCCTGTTCTCGGTTATCCGAGCAGTACTTC. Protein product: CACSRLSEQYF.

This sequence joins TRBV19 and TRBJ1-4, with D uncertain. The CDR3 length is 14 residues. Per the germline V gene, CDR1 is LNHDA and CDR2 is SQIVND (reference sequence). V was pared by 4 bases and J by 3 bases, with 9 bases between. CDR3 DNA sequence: TGTGCCAGTAGTAAACGGAACTCTAATGAAAAACTGTTTTTT. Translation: CASSKRNSNEKLFF.

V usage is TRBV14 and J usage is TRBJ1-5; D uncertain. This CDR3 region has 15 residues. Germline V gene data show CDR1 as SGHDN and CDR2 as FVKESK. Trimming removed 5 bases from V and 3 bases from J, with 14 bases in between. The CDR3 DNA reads TGTGCCAGCAGCACCTACCGGATGATCAATCAGCCCCAGCATTTT. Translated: CASSTYRMINQPQHF.

The CDR3 DNA reads as TGTGCCAGCAGCCCCCTAGCGGGGACATCCTACGAGCAGTACTTC. Its protein product is CASSPLAGTSYEQYF. This chain connects TRBV7-4 to TRBJ2-7; 9 nucleotides agree with TRBD2. The junction had 6 bases not matched to a gene; V was cut back by 5 bases and J by 1 base. CDR1 and CDR2 from the germline V gene are SGHVT and SQSDAQ. The CDR3 length is 15 residues.

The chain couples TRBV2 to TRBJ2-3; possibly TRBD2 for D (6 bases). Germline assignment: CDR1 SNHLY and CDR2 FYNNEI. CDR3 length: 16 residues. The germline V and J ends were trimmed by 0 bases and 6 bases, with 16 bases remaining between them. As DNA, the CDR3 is TGTGCCAGCAGTGAAGCAAGGGTTCGGGGGAGGGATACGCAGTATTTT. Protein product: CASSEARVRGRDTQYF. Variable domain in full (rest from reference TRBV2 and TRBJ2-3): EPEVTQTPSHQVTQMGQEVILRCVPISNHLYFYWYRQILGQKVEFLVSFYNNEISEKSEIFDDQFSVERPDGSNFTLKIRSTKLEDSAMYFCASSEARVRGRDTQYFGPGTRLTVL.

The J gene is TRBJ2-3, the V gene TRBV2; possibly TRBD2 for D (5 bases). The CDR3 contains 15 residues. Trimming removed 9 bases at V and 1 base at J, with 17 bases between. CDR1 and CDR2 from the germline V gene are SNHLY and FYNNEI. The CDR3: CARGAWVYRTDTQYF. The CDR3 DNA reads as TGTGCCAGGGGAGCATGGGTCTATCGCACAGATACGCAGTATTTT. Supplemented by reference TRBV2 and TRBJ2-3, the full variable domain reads EPEVTQTPSHQVTQMGQEVILRCVPISNHLYFYWYRQILGQKVEFLVSFYNNEISEKSEIFDDQFSVERPDGSNFTLKIRSTKLEDSAMYFCARGAWVYRTDTQYFGPGTRLTVL.